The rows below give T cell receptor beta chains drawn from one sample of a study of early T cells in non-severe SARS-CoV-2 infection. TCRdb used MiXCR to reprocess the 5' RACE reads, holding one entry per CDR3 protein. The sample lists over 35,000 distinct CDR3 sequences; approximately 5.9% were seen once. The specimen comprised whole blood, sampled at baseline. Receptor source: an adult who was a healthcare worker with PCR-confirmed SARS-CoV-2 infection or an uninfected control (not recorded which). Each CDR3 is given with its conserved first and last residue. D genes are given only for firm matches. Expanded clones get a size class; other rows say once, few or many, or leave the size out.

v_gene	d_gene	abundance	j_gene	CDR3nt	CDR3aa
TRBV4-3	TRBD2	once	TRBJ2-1	TGCGCCAGCAGCATACGGGACTATACCTACAATGAGCAGTTCTTC	CASSIRDYTYNEQFF
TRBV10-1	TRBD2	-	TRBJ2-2	TGCGCCAGCAGTGAGGGGACTAGTCACACCGGGGAGCTGTTTTTT	CASSEGTSHTGELFF
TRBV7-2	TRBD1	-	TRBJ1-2	TGTGCCAGCAGCATAGAAGGGACAGGGGCTAACTATGGCTACACCTTC	CASSIEGTGANYGYTF
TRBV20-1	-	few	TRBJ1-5	TGCAGTGCTGCGCGTAGCAATCAGCCCCAGCATTTT	CSAARSNQPQHF
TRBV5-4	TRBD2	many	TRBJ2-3	TGTGCCAGCAGCTCCGGGGGGTCCCTCACAGATACGCAGTATTTT	CASSSGGSLTDTQYF
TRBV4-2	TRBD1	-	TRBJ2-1	TGCGCCAGCAGCCAAGGGGACAGGAAGTTCTTC	CASSQGDRKFF
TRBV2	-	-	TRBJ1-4	TGTGCCAGCACCCTGGACAGAAAAAATGAAAAACTGTTTTTT	CASTLDRKNEKLFF
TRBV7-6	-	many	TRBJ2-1	TGTGCCAGCAGCCGCCCCGGTGGCAGAACCTACAATGAGCAGTTCTTC	CASSRPGGRTYNEQFF
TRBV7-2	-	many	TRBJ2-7	TGTGCCAGCAGCTCAGTAGGTGGGGGGAACTACGAGCAGTACTTC	CASSSVGGGNYEQYF
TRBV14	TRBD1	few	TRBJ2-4	TGTGCCAGCAGCCAAATGGGCAGGGGGCTGGGGAACATTCAGTACTTC	CASSQMGRGLGNIQYF
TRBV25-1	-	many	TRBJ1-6	TGTGCCAGCAGATCACAGGGCGATAATTCACCCCTCCACTTT	CASRSQGDNSPLHF
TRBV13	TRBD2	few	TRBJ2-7	TGTGCCAGCAGCTCCTCATCGGCGACTAGCGGGGGGTTGAACGAGCAGTACTTC	CASSSSSATSGGLNEQYF
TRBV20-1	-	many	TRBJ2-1	TGCAGTGCTAGAGGTCCAAGGGGCGAACGTGAGCAGTTCTTC	CSARGPRGEREQFF
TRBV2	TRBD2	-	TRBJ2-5	TGTGCCAGCAGGGGACTAGCGGGGGGCGAGACCCAGTACTTC	CASRGLAGGETQYF
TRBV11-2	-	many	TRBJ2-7	TGTGCCAGCAGCTCGGCCTACGAGCAGTACTTC	CASSSAYEQYF
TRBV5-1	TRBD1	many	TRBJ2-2	TGCGCCAGCAGCTTGGCCCGGACAGGGAGGAACACCGGGGAGCTGTTTTTT	CASSLARTGRNTGELFF
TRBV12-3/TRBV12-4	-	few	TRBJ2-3	TGTGCCAGCAGTTTATCTAACGGATTTTCCACAGATACGCAGTATTTT	CASSLSNGFSTDTQYF
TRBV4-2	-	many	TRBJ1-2	TGTGCCAGCAGCCAAGTCGTAGGGACCAACCGGATCGGCTACACCTTC	CASSQVVGTNRIGYTF
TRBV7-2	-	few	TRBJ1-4	TGTGCCAGCAGCTTAGTGGGCAGGGAGTGGAATGAAAAACTGTTTTTT	CASSLVGREWNEKLFF
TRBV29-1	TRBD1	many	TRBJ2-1	TGCAGCGTTGCGAGTACAGGGGCGAATGAGCAGTTCTTC	CSVASTGANEQFF
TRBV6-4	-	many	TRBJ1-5	TGTGCCAGCAGTGAAGTGCACCAGAGTGGCAATCAGCCCCAGCATTTT	CASSEVHQSGNQPQHF
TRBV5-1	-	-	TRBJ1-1	TGCGCCAGCAGCTTGGTGGAGGCCGTGAACACTGAAGCTTTCTTT	CASSLVEAVNTEAFF
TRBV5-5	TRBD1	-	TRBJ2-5	TGTGCCAGCAGCTCCGGACAGGGGTGGGAGACCCAGTACTTC	CASSSGQGWETQYF
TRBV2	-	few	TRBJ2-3	TGTGCCAGCAGGGGGACCTTGCAGTATTTT	CASRGTLQYF
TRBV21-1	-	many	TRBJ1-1	TGTGCCAGCAGCACCCAGAGGAACTTTTGGAACACTGAAGCTTTCTTT	CASSTQRNFWNTEAFF
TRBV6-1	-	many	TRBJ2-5	TGTGCCAGCAGTGATCGGTTCCGTAACCAAGAGACCCAGTACTTC	CASSDRFRNQETQYF